These T cell receptor beta chains were read from a single sample in a study of beta chain features in type 1 diabetes. Some clones are missing from TCRdb's copy, which holds only in-frame ones; the method was immunoSEQ multiplex PCR. The repertoire has some 44,000 clones, approximately 70% of them found once; the top ten carry about 2%. The sample was Tregs from blood. The receptors were gathered from a woman aged 18-29 years with type 1 diabetes. CDR3s include the opening cysteine and the closing phenylalanine or tryptophan. A D gene is named only where the DNA matches it firmly. Part of the rows lack a size; the others show once, few, many or a class for expanded clones.

d_call	clone_size	v_call	j_call	cdr3_aa	cdr3_nt
NA	few	TRBV23-1	TRBJ1-1	CASSQSGQGGFGTEAFF	TGCGCCAGCAGTCAATCGGGGCAGGGAGGGTTTGGAACTGAAGCTTTCTTT
TRBD1	NA	TRBV6-1	TRBJ2-7	CASSREGQANEQYF	TGTGCCAGCAGTCGAGAGGGACAGGCAAACGAGCAGTACTTC
TRBD1	NA	TRBV7-9	TRBJ1-2	CASSLGVGGGDYGYTF	TGTGCCAGCAGCTTAGGGGTTGGAGGGGGCGACTATGGCTACACCTTC
NA	NA	TRBV5-1	TRBJ1-1	CASSFAGGMNTEAFF	TGCGCCAGCAGCTTTGCGGGGGGAATGAACACTGAAGCTTTCTTT
TRBD1	once	TRBV27	TRBJ2-1	CASSFEGQFYNEQFF	TGTGCCAGCAGTTTCGAGGGACAGTTCTACAATGAGCAGTTCTTC
NA	NA	TRBV19	TRBJ1-2	CASSRREANYGYTF	TGTGCCAGTAGTAGAAGGGAGGCGAACTATGGCTACACCTTC
NA	NA	TRBV9	TRBJ1-6	CASSVSPLNSPLHF	TGTGCCAGCAGCGTATCTCCTCTTAATTCACCCCTCCACTTT
TRBD2	NA	TRBV7-2	TRBJ2-7	CASSPGLASRGEQYF	TGTGCCAGCAGCCCGGGACTAGCATCTCGGGGCGAGCAGTACTTC
NA	NA	TRBV6-1	TRBJ2-5	CASTRLWLETQYF	TGTGCCAGCACCAGACTCTGGTTAGAGACCCAGTACTTC
TRBD2	NA	TRBV28	TRBJ2-7	CATRTSGSLHEQYF	TGTGCCACGAGGACTAGCGGGAGTTTGCACGAGCAGTACTTC
NA	few	TRBV11-2	TRBJ2-7	CASSLGQGGYEQYF	TGTGCCAGCAGCTTAGGCCAAGGGGGTTACGAGCAGTACTTC
TRBD2	NA	TRBV19	TRBJ2-5	CASSSRPGTSGRGWRETQYF	TGTGCCAGTAGTAGTCGCCCCGGGACTAGCGGGAGGGGTTGGCGGGAGACCCAGTACTTC
NA	NA	TRBV29-1	TRBJ1-3	CSVGGVKTPSSGNTIYF	TGCAGCGTTGGGGGAGTTAAGACACCTAGCTCTGGAAACACCATATATTTT
TRBD1	NA	TRBV7-3	TRBJ2-1	CASSSTGDFDNEQFF	TGTGCCAGCAGCTCGACAGGGGACTTTGACAATGAGCAGTTCTTC
NA	once	TRBV4-3	TRBJ2-1	CASSQEVNVVDYNEQFF	TGCGCCAGCAGCCAGGAGGTAAACGTAGTAGACTACAATGAGCAGTTCTTC
TRBD2	NA	TRBV11-3	TRBJ2-7	CASSPLTSGTRSYEQYF	TGTGCCAGCAGCCCACTGACTAGCGGGACACGCTCCTACGAGCAGTACTTC
TRBD1	NA	TRBV2	TRBJ2-3	CASSWDRGTDTQYF	TGTGCCAGCAGTTGGGACAGGGGCACAGATACGCAGTATTTT
NA	NA	TRBV6-4	TRBJ2-3	CASSGEADTQYF	TGTGCCAGCAGTGGTGAGGCAGATACGCAGTATTTT
NA	few	TRBV5-4	TRBJ2-3	CASSLSGRPTDTQYF	TGTGCCAGCAGCTTGAGCGGGCGACCCACAGATACGCAGTATTTT
TRBD2	NA	TRBV2	TRBJ2-1	CASYNGLATYNEQFF	TGTGCCAGCTACAACGGACTAGCGACCTACAATGAGCAGTTCTTC